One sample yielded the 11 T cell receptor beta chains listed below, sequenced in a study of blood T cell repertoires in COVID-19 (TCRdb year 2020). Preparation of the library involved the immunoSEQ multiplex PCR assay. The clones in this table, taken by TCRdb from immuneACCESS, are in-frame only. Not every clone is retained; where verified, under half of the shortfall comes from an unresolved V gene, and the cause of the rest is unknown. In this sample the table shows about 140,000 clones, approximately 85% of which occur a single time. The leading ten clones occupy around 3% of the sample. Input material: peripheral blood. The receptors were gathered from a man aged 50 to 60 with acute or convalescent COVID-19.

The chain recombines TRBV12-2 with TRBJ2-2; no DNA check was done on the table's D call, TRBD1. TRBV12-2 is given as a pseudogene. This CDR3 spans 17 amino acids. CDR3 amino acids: CASRLEGDRDWTGELFF. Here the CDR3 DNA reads TGTGCAAGTCGCTTAGAAGGGGACAGGGATTGGACCGGGGAGCTGTTTTTT.

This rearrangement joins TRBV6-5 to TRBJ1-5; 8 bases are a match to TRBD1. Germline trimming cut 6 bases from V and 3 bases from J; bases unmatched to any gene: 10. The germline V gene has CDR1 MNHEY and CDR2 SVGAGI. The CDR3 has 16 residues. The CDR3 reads CASRYPGTGHNQPQHF. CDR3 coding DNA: TGTGCCAGCAGATACCCCGGGACAGGACACAATCAGCCCCAGCATTTT.

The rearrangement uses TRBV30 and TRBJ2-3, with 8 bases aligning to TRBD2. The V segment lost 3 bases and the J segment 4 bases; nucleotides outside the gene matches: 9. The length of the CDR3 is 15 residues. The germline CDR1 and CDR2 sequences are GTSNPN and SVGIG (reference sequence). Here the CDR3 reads CAWRGYGRAPDTQYF. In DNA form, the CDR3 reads TGTGCCTGGAGGGGCTACGGGAGGGCCCCAGATACGCAGTATTTT. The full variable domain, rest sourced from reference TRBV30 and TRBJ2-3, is SQTIHQWPATLVQPVGSPLSLECTVEGTSNPNLYWYRQAAGRGLQLLFYSVGIGQISSEVPQNLSASRPQDRQFILSSKKLLLSDSGFYLCAWRGYGRAPDTQYFGPGTRLTVL.

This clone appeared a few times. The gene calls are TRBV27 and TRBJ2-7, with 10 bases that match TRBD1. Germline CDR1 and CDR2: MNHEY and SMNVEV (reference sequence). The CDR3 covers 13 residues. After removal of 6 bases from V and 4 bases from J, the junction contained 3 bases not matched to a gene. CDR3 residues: CASRSDRGYEQYF. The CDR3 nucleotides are TGTGCCAGCAGGTCGGACAGGGGGTACGAGCAGTACTTC.

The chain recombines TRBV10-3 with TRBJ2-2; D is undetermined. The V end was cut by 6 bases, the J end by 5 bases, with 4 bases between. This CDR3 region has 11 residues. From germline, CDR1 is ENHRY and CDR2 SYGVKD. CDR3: CAIRATGELFF. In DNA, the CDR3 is TGTGCCATCAGAGCGACCGGGGAGCTGTTTTTT.

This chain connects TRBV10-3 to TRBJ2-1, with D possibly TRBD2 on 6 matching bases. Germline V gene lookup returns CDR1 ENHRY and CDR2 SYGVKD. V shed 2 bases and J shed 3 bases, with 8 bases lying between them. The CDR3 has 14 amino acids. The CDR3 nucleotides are TGTGCCATCAGTGAGCGGGGGAGCTACAATGAGCAGTTCTTC. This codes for CAISERGSYNEQFF.

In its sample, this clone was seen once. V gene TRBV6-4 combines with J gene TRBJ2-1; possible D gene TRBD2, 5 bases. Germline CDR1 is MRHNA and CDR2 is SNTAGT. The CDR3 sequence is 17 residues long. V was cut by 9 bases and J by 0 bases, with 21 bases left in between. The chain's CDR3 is CARKTPTIWSSYNEQFF. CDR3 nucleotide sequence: TGTGCCAGAAAAACCCCGACTATCTGGAGCTCCTACAATGAGCAGTTCTTC.

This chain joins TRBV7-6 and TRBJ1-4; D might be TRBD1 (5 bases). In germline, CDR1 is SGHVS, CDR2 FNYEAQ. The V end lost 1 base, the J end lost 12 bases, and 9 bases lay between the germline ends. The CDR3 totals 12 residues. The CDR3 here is CASSLVDTQLFF. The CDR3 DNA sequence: TGTGCCAGCAGCTTAGTGGACACCCAACTGTTTTTT.

As DNA, the CDR3 is TGTGCCAGCAGCTTAGGGACTCACTACGAGCAGTACTTC. Translation: CASSLGTHYEQYF. This sequence joins TRBV7-2 and TRBJ2-7; TRBD2 might be the D (5 bases). CDR1 SGHTA and CDR2 FQGNSA come from the germline V gene. CDR3 size: 13 residues. Trimming took 1 base from V and 3 from J, leaving 7 bases between them.

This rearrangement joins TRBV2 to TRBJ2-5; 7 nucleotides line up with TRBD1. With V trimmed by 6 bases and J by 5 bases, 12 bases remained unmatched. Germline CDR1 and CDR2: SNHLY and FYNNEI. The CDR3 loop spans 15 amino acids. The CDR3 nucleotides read TGTGCCAGCAGCGCGACAGGGTACCCCACGGAGACCCAGTACTTC. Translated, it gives CASSATGYPTETQYF.

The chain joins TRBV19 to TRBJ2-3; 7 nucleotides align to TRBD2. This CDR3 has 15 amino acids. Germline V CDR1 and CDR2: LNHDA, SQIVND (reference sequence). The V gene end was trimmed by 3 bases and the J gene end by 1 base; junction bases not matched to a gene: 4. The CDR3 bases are TGTGCCAGTAGTATCAGACGGGGGGGCACAGATACGCAGTATTTT. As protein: CASSIRRGGTDTQYF.